The following is a TCR beta chain sequence with its context. Its antigen is still unknown. No base quality information exists; no much larger clone differs at one position. The immunoSEQ Assay, a bias-controlled multiplex PCR, was used to amplify TCRbeta CDR3 regions from genomic DNA. The paper's data handling went like this. Nucleated cell counts per sample were estimated from amplification of reference gene primers within the assay. To quantify the absolute abundance of each unique TCRbeta CDR3 rearrangement, sequence reads were collapsed and filtered. For each sample, productive Simpson clonality was calculated as the square root of Simpson's diversity index over productive rearrangements. Not all clones reach the TCRdb copy of this immuneACCESS table, which keeps in-frame sequences only. Checked studies attribute under half of the gap to unresolved V genes and leave the rest unexplained. V and J calls and clone size are those listed in that table; D and trimming were worked out from the DNA. The sample profile shows nearly 400,000 clones; around 92% of them were found once. The biggest ten clones account for about 1.7% of the sample.

The data derive from a study of blood T cell repertoires in COVID-19 (dated by TCRdb to about 2020). Broadly, across the study: Collaborator samples came from the United States, Italy and Spain and covered acute and convalescent phases of COVID-19. The material from the prospective study consisted of cDNA or gDNA derived from T cells, B-cell-depleted T cells, or PBMCs. Deeply sampled blood TCRbeta repertoires from subjects exposed to, actively infected with, or recovered from COVID-19 were included in the dataset. A freely available public database, intended as a resource for researchers studying the immune response to SARS-CoV-2, is where the repertoires were released. The samples were drawn from two sources: the first 160 participants of the ongoing ImmuneRACE study, and approximately 1,300 subjects contributed by 6 global collaborators. A de-identified subject ID, COVID-19 status, age in years and sex were almost always included in the sample metadata. HLA class I and class II types, where available, came from metadata supplied by the sample provider rather than from assay-based typing.

What the authors observed across the whole study: How much clinical and demographic metadata was included differed by source and by participant, and the metadata was provided uncurated.

Participants in the prospective study were aged about 18 to 89 years, lived in some 24 United States geographic areas, and enrolled through a virtual design. Cohort assignment in the prospective study relied on participant-reported clinical history from a screening survey and a study questionnaire. Recovered participants in ImmuneRACE Cohort 3 were defined by two consecutive negative NP/OP PCR tests, clearance by a healthcare professional, or resolution of symptoms. In the prospective study, mobile phlebotomists collected whole blood, serum and a nasopharyngeal or oropharyngeal swab from each participant. Over an approximately 2-month period, participants in the prospective study had the option of providing additional blood draws and questionnaires. Before DNA extraction, blood samples from the prospective study were shipped at room temperature or frozen. CDR1 and CDR2 are read off the germline V gene as SGHAT and FQNNGV. Between the V and J ends, shortened by 8 bases and 3 bases respectively, the junction contains 11 bases. Including the terminal cysteine and phenylalanine, the CDR3 comprises 12 residues. Only the CDR3 region is kept as DNA, spanning 36 bases read in frame from base 1.

Sequenced material: PBMCs or T cells enriched from blood (not recorded which). The origin of this receptor is a woman aged 30 to 39 who had recovered from COVID-19. This chain is built from TRBV11-2 and TRBJ2-7; the D gene is perhaps TRBD2, on 5 matching bases. The sequenced DNA: TGTGCCAGCGGGAGCCGTATCTACGAGCAGTACTTC. This translates into CASGSRIYEQYF. Here the CDR3 is joined to the reference TRBV11-2 and TRBJ2-7 genes, and the full variable domain is: EAGVAQSPRYKIIEKRQSVAFWCNPISGHATLYWYQQILGQGPKLLIQFQNNGVVDDSQLPKDRFSAERLKGVDSTLKIQPAKLEDSAVYLCASGSRIYEQYFGPGTRLTVT.